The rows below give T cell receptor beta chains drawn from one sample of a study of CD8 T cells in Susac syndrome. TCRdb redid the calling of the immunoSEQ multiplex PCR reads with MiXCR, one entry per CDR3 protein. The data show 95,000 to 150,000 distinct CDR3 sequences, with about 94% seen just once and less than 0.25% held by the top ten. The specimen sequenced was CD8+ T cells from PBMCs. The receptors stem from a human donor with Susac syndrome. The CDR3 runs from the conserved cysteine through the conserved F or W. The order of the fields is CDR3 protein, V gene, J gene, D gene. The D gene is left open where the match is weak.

CDR3: CSARDRELNTEAFF
V: TRBV20-1
J: TRBJ1-1
D: NA

CDR3: CASTERGPSDNEQFF
V: TRBV2
J: TRBJ2-1
D: TRBD1

CDR3: CASSPEDFPLYEQYF
V: TRBV4-3
J: TRBJ2-7
D: NA

CDR3: CASSDGTATGELFF
V: TRBV25-1
J: TRBJ2-2
D: TRBD1

CDR3: CASSLGVGDFEDTQYF
V: TRBV5-6
J: TRBJ2-3
D: NA

CDR3: CASSLLPRDRGQNTGELFF
V: TRBV7-9
J: TRBJ2-2
D: TRBD1

CDR3: CASTLGRGSTDTQYF
V: TRBV12-3/TRBV12-4
J: TRBJ2-3
D: NA

CDR3: CASSSMGLALPNEQFF
V: TRBV5-1
J: TRBJ2-1
D: TRBD2

CDR3: CATSKAGARWANVLTF
V: TRBV15
J: TRBJ2-6
D: NA

CDR3: CASRPQGMSNQPQHF
V: TRBV12-3/TRBV12-4
J: TRBJ1-5
D: NA

CDR3: CASSDLLQNNTEAFF
V: TRBV25-1
J: TRBJ1-1
D: NA

CDR3: CASGPGLAVYEQYF
V: TRBV12-5
J: TRBJ2-7
D: TRBD2

CDR3: CATSDRTSADTQYF
V: TRBV24-1
J: TRBJ2-3
D: TRBD2

CDR3: CASSLLGGGSTDTQYF
V: TRBV12-3/TRBV12-4
J: TRBJ2-3
D: NA

CDR3: CASSQTITQGVGETQYF
V: TRBV4-1
J: TRBJ2-5
D: NA

CDR3: CASSLISGGVSDTQYF
V: TRBV12-3/TRBV12-4
J: TRBJ2-3
D: TRBD2

CDR3: CAWSVGFEQYF
V: TRBV30
J: TRBJ2-7
D: NA

CDR3: CASSLHRRGTDTQYF
V: TRBV12-3/TRBV12-4
J: TRBJ2-3
D: NA

CDR3: CASSLRDRNGELFF
V: TRBV5-4
J: TRBJ2-2
D: NA

CDR3: CASSQGQGSTYEQYF
V: TRBV4-3
J: TRBJ2-7
D: TRBD1

CDR3: CASSFTGTGGNEQFF
V: TRBV6-2/TRBV6-3
J: TRBJ2-1
D: TRBD1

CDR3: CASSLTADITGELFF
V: TRBV7-6
J: TRBJ2-2
D: NA

CDR3: CACIAVNTEAFF
V: TRBV30
J: TRBJ1-1
D: NA

CDR3: CASSPAGGAFLYEQYF
V: TRBV4-1
J: TRBJ2-7
D: NA

CDR3: CASSQPEEGRKTEAFF
V: TRBV4-1
J: TRBJ1-1
D: NA

CDR3: CASSPNSRTDTQYF
V: TRBV7-2
J: TRBJ2-3
D: NA

CDR3: CASSVEPGGNVADTQYF
V: TRBV9
J: TRBJ2-3
D: TRBD1

CDR3: CSASWEVAKNIQYF
V: TRBV20-1
J: TRBJ2-4
D: NA

CDR3: CASSSEPSGAGGGYGYTF
V: TRBV5-6
J: TRBJ1-2
D: NA

CDR3: CASSKTSGEYNEQFF
V: TRBV2
J: TRBJ2-1
D: TRBD2

CDR3: CASSSDRKETQYF
V: TRBV7-9
J: TRBJ2-5
D: TRBD1

CDR3: CASSQVAGGHNEQYF
V: TRBV4-3
J: TRBJ2-7
D: TRBD2

CDR3: CASSLRLAGVNEQYF
V: TRBV7-6
J: TRBJ2-7
D: TRBD2

CDR3: CASSPTGAGNQPQHF
V: TRBV28
J: TRBJ1-5
D: NA

CDR3: CASTVDRGLGNEQFF
V: TRBV27
J: TRBJ2-1
D: TRBD1

CDR3: CAWSGDISELDEQFF
V: TRBV30
J: TRBJ2-1
D: NA

CDR3: CASSQVAWGQPANYGYTF
V: TRBV14
J: TRBJ1-2
D: NA

CDR3: CASSAASGSTGELFF
V: TRBV6-4
J: TRBJ2-2
D: TRBD2

CDR3: CASSPGGSNQPQHF
V: TRBV5-6
J: TRBJ1-5
D: NA

CDR3: CASSLRGDTYEQYF
V: TRBV27
J: TRBJ2-7
D: NA

CDR3: CASSYGGMNTEAFF
V: TRBV6-6
J: TRBJ1-1
D: NA

CDR3: CANAGPGCTDTQYF
V: TRBV4-1
J: TRBJ2-3
D: NA

CDR3: CATRMGSSYNEQFF
V: TRBV19
J: TRBJ2-1
D: NA

CDR3: CASSQDREGLSEKLFF
V: TRBV4-3
J: TRBJ1-4
D: NA

CDR3: CSARLGRGYYGYTF
V: TRBV20-1
J: TRBJ1-2
D: NA

CDR3: CASSLEGDRSGEQFF
V: TRBV7-9
J: TRBJ2-1
D: NA

CDR3: CASSQDREQYF
V: TRBV4-1
J: TRBJ2-7
D: NA

CDR3: CASSHDLYSNQPQHF
V: TRBV18
J: TRBJ1-5
D: NA

CDR3: CASALGGEGLYEQYF
V: TRBV6-5
J: TRBJ2-7
D: TRBD2

CDR3: CASTASPGDTEAFF
V: TRBV6-5
J: TRBJ1-1
D: NA

CDR3: CSALDRGGDEQYF
V: TRBV20-1
J: TRBJ2-7
D: NA

CDR3: CSARDSLGYEQYF
V: TRBV29-1
J: TRBJ2-7
D: NA

CDR3: CASSHWASGIHEQYF
V: TRBV4-3
J: TRBJ2-7
D: TRBD2

CDR3: CSARLGTDTQYF
V: TRBV20-1
J: TRBJ2-3
D: NA

CDR3: CASSESAGGSGELFF
V: TRBV6-4
J: TRBJ2-2
D: TRBD1